The following is a TCR beta chain sequence with its context. The antigen it binds to is not known. There are no base qualities to consult, and no much larger clone falls within one base. The sample comes from a study of control samples from healthy donors and cancer patients (dated by TCRdb to 2020 to 2021). Sequences MNHEY (CDR1) and SMNVEV (CDR2) are obtained from the germline V gene (reference sequence). Trimming removed 3 bases from V and 0 bases from J, leaving 6 bases between the germline ends. The CDR3 starts with the cysteine, ends with the phenylalanine, and has 13 residues. Of all the DNA, just the CDR3 is kept, 39 bases in frame from base 1. Libraries were made using the immunoSEQ multiplex PCR assay. The table comes from immuneACCESS by way of TCRdb, which keeps in-frame sequences with V and J called. Part of the clones is missing from these tables; in studies checked, under half for an unresolved V gene and the rest for unknown reasons. In all, the sample holds 130,000 or so clones, and around 89% of those were seen once. The ten most abundant clones make up around 40% of the sample.

This clonotype was sampled from a man aged 50-59 years in good health. The material sequenced was blood. Recombination joined TRBV27 with TRBJ2-7; the D gene assignment is ambiguous. This receptor has the CDR3 CASSLTHSYEQYF. The nucleotide sequence reads TGTGCCAGCAGTTTGACACACTCCTACGAGCAGTACTTC.